Listed here are 18 T cell receptor beta chains from one sample, sequenced in a study of Ad26.COV2.S vaccination and SARS-CoV-2 variants. Profiled with immunoSEQ multiplex PCR; TCRdb holds only in-frame clones, not every one. Of about 220,000 clones in the sample, around 87% were seen once. Stated treatment: around 19 received Ad26.COV2.S at low or high dose, single or two shots; a few received placebo; per-sample allocation not given. Specimens were obtained on day 63 following the first vaccine or placebo injection. Sequenced material: peripheral blood, taken in a trial of Ad26.COV2.S vaccine versus placebo. Receptor source: a person aged 18 to 65 who received the Ad26.COV2.S COVID-19 vaccine or a placebo.

The chain couples TRBV6-4 to TRBJ2-6; TRBD2 matches at 10 bases. This CDR3 comprises 18 residues. Per germline, CDR1 MRHNA and CDR2 SNTAGT. V shed 4 bases and J 0 bases; nucleotides not matched to a gene: 6. Written as DNA, the CDR3 is TGTGCCAGCAGTGCCAGTAGCGGGGGGCCCTCTGGGGCCAACGTCCTGACTTTC. Translating gives CASSASSGGPSGANVLTF.

The chain links TRBV28 to TRBJ1-1; D not resolved. CDR1 is MDHEN and CDR2 is SYDVKM in the germline V gene. CDR3 length: 14 amino acids. Trimming shortened V by 6 bases and J by 0 bases, and 11 bases separated the two germline ends. The CDR3 protein is CASSPSIMNTEAFF. In DNA form, the CDR3 reads TGTGCCAGCAGCCCCAGCATCATGAACACTGAAGCTTTCTTT.

V is TRBV5-4 and J is TRBJ2-4, with 9 bases identical to TRBD1. The CDR3 has 18 residues. J lost 1 base, V lost 4 bases, and 12 bases had no gene match. CDR1 SGHNT and CDR2 YYREEE come from the germline V gene (reference sequence). The CDR3 nucleotides read TGTGCCAGCAGCCCGGGACAGGGCTCCCTCGAGGCCAAAAACATTCAGTACTTC. Its translation is CASSPGQGSLEAKNIQYF.

The chain uses TRBV29-1 and TRBJ1-2; 7 bases agree with TRBD1. Germline V gene lookup returns CDR1 SQVTM and CDR2 ANQGSEA. The CDR3 consists of 15 residues. After removal of 6 bases from V and 5 bases from J, the junction contained 15 bases not matched to a gene. The CDR3 DNA is TGCAGCGTGGATATTTGGGACAGCCGCAATTATGGCTACACCTTC. Protein: CSVDIWDSRNYGYTF.

This sequence joins TRBV27 and TRBJ1-5; D remains ambiguous. The germline V and J ends were trimmed by 8 bases and 0 bases, with 11 bases remaining between them. The CDR3 extends over 14 amino acids. Germline CDR1 and CDR2: MNHEY and SMNVEV (reference sequence). CDR3: CASALFGSNQPQHF. The CDR3 DNA sequence: TGTGCCAGCGCCCTTTTCGGTAGCAATCAGCCCCAGCATTTT.

The V call is TRBV6-5, the J call TRBJ2-7; no clear D. Germline-derived CDR1 and CDR2 are MNHEY and SVGAGI. V dropped 10 bases and J dropped 2 bases, with 15 bases sitting between them. The length of the CDR3 is 13 residues. CDR3 DNA: TGTGCCACCCACAGACCGTTCGCCTACGAGCAGTACTTC. Its translation: CATHRPFAYEQYF.

This clone has just one count. The CDR3 DNA is TGTGCCAGTAGTATGGGACTTAACAGCTACTACGAGCAGTACTTC. Its translation: CASSMGLNSYYEQYF. J is TRBJ2-7 and V is TRBV19; a weak D match, TRBD2 (6 bases). The CDR3 has 15 residues. Per germline, CDR1 LNHDA and CDR2 SQIVND (reference sequence). The V end was cut by 3 bases, the J end by 3 bases, with 15 bases between.

The rearrangement links TRBV28 to TRBJ2-7, with 7 bases fitting TRBD2. Losses at the gene ends were 5 bases for V and 7 bases for J; bases not matched to a gene: 11. This CDR3 is built from 14 residues. CDR1 and CDR2 (germline): MDHEN, SYDVKM. The CDR3 spells CASSPPGLPNEQYF. CDR3 bases: TGTGCCAGCAGTCCACCGGGACTACCGAATGAGCAGTACTTC.

The chain combines TRBV5-1 with TRBJ2-2; unclear D gene. The germline V gene has CDR1 SGHRS and CDR2 YFSETQ. This CDR3 has 14 amino acids. V lost 4 bases, J lost 5 bases, and 12 bases lay in between. DNA of the CDR3: TGCGCCAGCAGCCCCCAGAGTGGGACCGGGGAGCTGTTTTTT. Amino acid sequence: CASSPQSGTGELFF.

The rearrangement uses TRBV4-3 and TRBJ1-5, with D possibly matching TRBD1 (5 bases). Germline values: CDR1 LGHNA, CDR2 YSLEER. The CDR3 covers 14 residues. V lost 2 bases, J lost 7 bases, and 12 bases lay in between. The CDR3 region is CASSQHWQGQPQHF. CDR3 nucleotide sequence: TGCGCCAGCAGCCAACACTGGCAGGGCCAGCCCCAGCATTTT.

The V call is TRBV18, the J call TRBJ2-7, with TRBD1 matching 12 bases. CDR3 length equals 15 residues. Germline CDR1 is KGHSH and CDR2 is LQKENI. J gave up 3 bases and V 3 bases, and 3 bases lay outside the gene matches. The CDR3: CASSPGTGGFYEQYF. Written as DNA, the CDR3 is TGTGCCAGCTCACCCGGGACAGGGGGCTTCTACGAGCAGTACTTC. The full variable domain, in which reference TRBV18 and TRBJ2-7 provide the parts outside the CDR3, is NAGVMQNPRHLVRRRGQEARLRCSPMKGHSHVYWYRQLPEEGLKFMVYLQKENIIDESGMPKERFSAEFPKEGPSILRIQQVVRGDSAAYFCASSPGTGGFYEQYFGPGTRLTVT.

The chain couples TRBV11-2 to TRBJ2-7, with a tentative D call TRBD2 (6 bases). This CDR3 comprises 17 residues. Per the germline V gene, CDR1 is SGHAT and CDR2 is FQNNGV. The V and J ends lost 6 bases and 4 bases respectively, with 25 bases between them. The CDR3 is CASRKSTAGTFGYEQYF. The DNA of the CDR3 is TGTGCCAGCAGAAAATCCACCGCCGGGACTTTCGGATACGAGCAGTACTTC.

The chain couples TRBV6-4 to TRBJ2-3; TRBD2 might be the D (5 bases). Per the germline V gene, CDR1 is MRHNA and CDR2 is SNTAGT. The CDR3 totals 15 residues. The ends were cut back, 6 bases at V and 0 bases at J, with 13 bases in the middle. The DNA of the CDR3 is TGTGCCAGCAGCCCCACTAGATCCAGCACAGATACGCAGTATTTT. Its protein is CASSPTRSSTDTQYF.

The gene calls are TRBV30 and TRBJ1-2; 7 bases agree with TRBD1. CDR3 size: 13 residues. Germline CDR1 GTSNPN, CDR2 SVGIG (reference sequence). The ends lost 2 bases at V and 2 bases at J; junction bases unmatched: 2. This chain's CDR3 is CAWSLQGNYGYTF. CDR3 coding DNA: TGTGCCTGGAGTCTACAGGGGAACTATGGCTACACCTTC.

Points on this clone: This same CDR3 is encoded by further DNA sequences in the sample. CDR3 sequence: CASSPRLAGTYEQYF. DNA for the CDR3: TGTGCCAGCAGCCCTCGACTAGCGGGGACCTACGAGCAGTACTTC. The V and J genes are TRBV9 and TRBJ2-7; 11 nucleotides agree with TRBD2. The trim removed 4 bases at V and 2 bases at J, leaving 5 bases unmatched. CDR3 length: 15 residues. Germline CDR1 and CDR2: SGDLS and YYNGEE.

In this sample, this clone turned up once. The chain joins TRBV7-9 to TRBJ2-5; D tentatively reads TRBD1 or TRBD2 (6 bases each). The ends were cut back, 5 bases at V and 2 bases at J, with 9 bases in the middle. The CDR3 is made up of 13 amino acids. Germline CDR1 SEHNR, CDR2 FQNEAQ (reference sequence). CDR3 sequence reads: CASSQGGQETQYF. In DNA, the CDR3 is TGTGCCAGCAGCCAAGGGGGGCAAGAGACCCAGTACTTC.

The rearrangement uses TRBV21-1 and TRBJ2-5; the D call TRBD1 from the table was never checked on the DNA. TRBV21-1 is designated a pseudogene. This CDR3 spans 15 amino acids. The CDR3 reads CASSTTGGAGQTQYF. In nucleotides, the CDR3 is TGTGCCAGCAGCACTACAGGGGGCGCAGGTCAGACCCAGTACTTC.

As concerns this clone: The sample carries other DNA sequences with the same CDR3. The J gene is TRBJ2-7, the V gene TRBV5-1; weak D call: TRBD2 (6 bases). The CDR3 is 12 amino acids. With 4 bases removed from V and 3 bases from J, the gap between germline ends came to 8 bases. CDR1 and CDR2 (germline): SGHRS, YFSETQ. CDR3 residues: CASSPEGYEQYF. CDR3 DNA: TGCGCCAGCAGCCCGGAGGGCTACGAGCAGTACTTC.